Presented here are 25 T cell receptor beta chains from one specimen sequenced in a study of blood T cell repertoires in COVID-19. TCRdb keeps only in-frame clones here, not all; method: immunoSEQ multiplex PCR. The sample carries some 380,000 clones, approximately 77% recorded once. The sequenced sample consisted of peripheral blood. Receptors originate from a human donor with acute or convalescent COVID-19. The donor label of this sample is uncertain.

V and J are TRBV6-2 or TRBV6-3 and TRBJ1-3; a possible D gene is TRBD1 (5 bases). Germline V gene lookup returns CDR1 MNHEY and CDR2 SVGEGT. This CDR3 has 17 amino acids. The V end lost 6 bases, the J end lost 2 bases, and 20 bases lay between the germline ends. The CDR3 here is CASRPQGWDNAGNTIYF. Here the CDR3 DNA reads TGTGCCAGCAGACCTCAGGGTTGGGATAACGCTGGAAACACCATATATTTT.

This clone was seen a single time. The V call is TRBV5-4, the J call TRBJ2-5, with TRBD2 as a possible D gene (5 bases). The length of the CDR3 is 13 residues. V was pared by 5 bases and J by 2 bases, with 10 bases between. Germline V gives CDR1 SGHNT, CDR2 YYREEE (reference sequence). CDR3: CASRPGNQETQYF. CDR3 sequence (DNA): TGTGCCAGCAGGCCGGGAAATCAAGAGACCCAGTACTTC.

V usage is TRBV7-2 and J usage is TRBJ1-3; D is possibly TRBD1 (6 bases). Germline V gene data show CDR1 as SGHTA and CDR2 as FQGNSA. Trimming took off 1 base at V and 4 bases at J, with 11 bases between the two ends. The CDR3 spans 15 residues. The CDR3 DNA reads TGTGCCAGCAGCTTAGGGGGCACAGGGGGAAACACCATATATTTT. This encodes CASSLGGTGGNTIYF.

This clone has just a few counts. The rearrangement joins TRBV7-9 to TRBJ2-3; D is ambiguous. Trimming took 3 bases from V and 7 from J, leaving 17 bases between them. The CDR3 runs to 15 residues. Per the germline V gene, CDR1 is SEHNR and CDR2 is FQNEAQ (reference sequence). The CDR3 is CASSFSTPSLHTQYF. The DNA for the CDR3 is TGTGCCAGCAGCTTTAGCACCCCCTCCCTACATACGCAGTATTTT.

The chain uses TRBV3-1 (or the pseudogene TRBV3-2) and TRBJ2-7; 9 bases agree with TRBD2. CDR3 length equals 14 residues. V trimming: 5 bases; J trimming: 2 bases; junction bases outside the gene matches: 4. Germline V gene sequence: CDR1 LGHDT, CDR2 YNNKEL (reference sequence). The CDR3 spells CASSSSGATYEQYF. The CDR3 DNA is TGTGCCAGCAGCTCTAGCGGGGCTACCTACGAGCAGTACTTC.

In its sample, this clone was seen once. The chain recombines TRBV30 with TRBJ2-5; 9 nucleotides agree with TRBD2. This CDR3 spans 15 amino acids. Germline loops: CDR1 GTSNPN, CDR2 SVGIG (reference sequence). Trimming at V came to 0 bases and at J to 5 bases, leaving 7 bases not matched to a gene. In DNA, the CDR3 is TGTGCCTGGAGTGTCGGGACTAGCTGGGCGGAGACCCAGTACTTC. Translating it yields CAWSVGTSWAETQYF.

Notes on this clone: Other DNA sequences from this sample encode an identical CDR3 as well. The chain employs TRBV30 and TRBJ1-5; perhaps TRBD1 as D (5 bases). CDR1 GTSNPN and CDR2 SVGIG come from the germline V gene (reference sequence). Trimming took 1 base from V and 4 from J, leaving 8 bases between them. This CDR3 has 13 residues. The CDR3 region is CAWSGGVNQPQHF. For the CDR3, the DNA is TGTGCCTGGAGTGGGGGGGTGAATCAGCCCCAGCATTTT.

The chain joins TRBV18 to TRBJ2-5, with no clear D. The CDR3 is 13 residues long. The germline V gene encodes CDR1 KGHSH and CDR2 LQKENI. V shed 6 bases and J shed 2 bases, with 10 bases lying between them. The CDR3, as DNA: TGTGCCAGCTCCTACCGCCTACAAGAGACCCAGTACTTC. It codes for CASSYRLQETQYF.

The CDR3 DNA follows: TGTGCCAGCAGACAGACAGGGTCCGCCGGTTCCTATGGCTACACCTTC. Its protein product is CASRQTGSAGSYGYTF. The gene calls are TRBV27 and TRBJ1-2; 7 bases are a match to TRBD1. The CDR3 consists of 16 residues. J lost 4 bases, V lost 6 bases, and 14 bases had no gene match. Looked up from germline, CDR1 is MNHEY and CDR2 is SMNVEV (reference sequence).

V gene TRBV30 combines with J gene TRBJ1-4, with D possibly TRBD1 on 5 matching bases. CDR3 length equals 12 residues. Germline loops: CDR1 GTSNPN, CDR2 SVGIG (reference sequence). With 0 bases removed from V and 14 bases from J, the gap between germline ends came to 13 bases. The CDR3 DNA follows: TGTGCCTGGAGTGTATCAGGGCAGAGGCTGTTTTTT. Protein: CAWSVSGQRLFF.

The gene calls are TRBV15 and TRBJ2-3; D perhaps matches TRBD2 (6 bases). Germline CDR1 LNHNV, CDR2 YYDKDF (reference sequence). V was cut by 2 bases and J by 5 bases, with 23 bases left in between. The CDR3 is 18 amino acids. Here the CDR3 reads CATSRSRLEGGHGDTQYF. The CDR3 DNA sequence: TGTGCCACCAGCAGATCAAGACTAGAGGGCGGTCATGGAGATACGCAGTATTTT.

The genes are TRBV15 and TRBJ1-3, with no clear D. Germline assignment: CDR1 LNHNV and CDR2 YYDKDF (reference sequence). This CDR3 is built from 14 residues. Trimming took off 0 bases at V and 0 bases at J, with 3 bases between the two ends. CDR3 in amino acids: CATSRDISGNTIYF. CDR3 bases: TGTGCCACCAGCAGAGACATCTCTGGAAACACCATATATTTT. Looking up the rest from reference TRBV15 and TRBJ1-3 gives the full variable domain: DAMVIQNPRYQVTQFGKPVTLSCSQTLNHNVMYWYQQKSSQAPKLLFHYYDKDFNNEADTPDNFQSRRPNTSFCFLDIRSPGLGDTAMYLCATSRDISGNTIYFGEGSWLTVV.

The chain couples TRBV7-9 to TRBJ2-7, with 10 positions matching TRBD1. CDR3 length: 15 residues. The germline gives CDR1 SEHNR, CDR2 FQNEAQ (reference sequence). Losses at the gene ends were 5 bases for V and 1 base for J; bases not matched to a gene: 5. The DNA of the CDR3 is TGTGCCAGCAGCCCTGGACAGGGGGTATCCTACGAGCAGTACTTC. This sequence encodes CASSPGQGVSYEQYF. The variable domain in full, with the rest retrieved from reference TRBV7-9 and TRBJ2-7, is DTGVSQNPRHKITKRGQNVTFRCDPISEHNRLYWYRQTLGQGPEFLTYFQNEAQLEKSRLLSDRFSAERPKGSFSTLEIQRTEQGDSAMYLCASSPGQGVSYEQYFGPGTRLTVT.

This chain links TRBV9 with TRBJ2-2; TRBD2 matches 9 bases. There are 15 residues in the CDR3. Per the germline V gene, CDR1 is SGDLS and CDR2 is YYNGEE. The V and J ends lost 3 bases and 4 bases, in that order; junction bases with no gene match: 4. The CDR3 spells CASSGLAAGTGELFF. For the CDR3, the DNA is TGTGCCAGCAGCGGACTAGCGGCCGGCACCGGGGAGCTGTTTTTT.

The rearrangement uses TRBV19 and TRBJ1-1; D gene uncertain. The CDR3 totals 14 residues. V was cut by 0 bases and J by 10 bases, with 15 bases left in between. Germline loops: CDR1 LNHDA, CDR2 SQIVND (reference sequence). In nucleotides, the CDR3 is TGTGCCAGTAGTATAGATCGGGGTCGAACGGCAGCTTTCTTT. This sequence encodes CASSIDRGRTAAFF.

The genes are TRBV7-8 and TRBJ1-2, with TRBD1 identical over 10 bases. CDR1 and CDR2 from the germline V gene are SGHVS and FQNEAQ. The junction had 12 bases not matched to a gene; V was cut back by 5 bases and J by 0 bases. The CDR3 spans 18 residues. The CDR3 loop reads CASSPQTVTGGSNYGYTF. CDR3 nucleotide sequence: TGTGCCAGCAGCCCCCAAACGGTGACAGGGGGCTCTAACTATGGCTACACCTTC.

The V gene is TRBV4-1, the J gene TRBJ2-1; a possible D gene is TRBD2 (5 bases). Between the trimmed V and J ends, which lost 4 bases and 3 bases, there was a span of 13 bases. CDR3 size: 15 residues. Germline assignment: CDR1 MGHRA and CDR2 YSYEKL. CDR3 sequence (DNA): TGCGCCAGCAGCCGTTCAGCGGATCACTACAATGAGCAGTTCTTC. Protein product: CASSRSADHYNEQFF.

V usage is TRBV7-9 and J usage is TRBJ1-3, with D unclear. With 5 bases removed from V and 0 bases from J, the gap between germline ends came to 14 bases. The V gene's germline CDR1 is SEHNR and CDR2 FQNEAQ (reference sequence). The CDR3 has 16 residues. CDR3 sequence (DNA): TGTGCCAGCAGCACCCCCCGACGGAGCTCTGGAAACACCATATATTTT. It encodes CASSTPRRSSGNTIYF. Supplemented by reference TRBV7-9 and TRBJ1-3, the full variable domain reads DTGVSQNPRHKITKRGQNVTFRCDPISEHNRLYWYRQTLGQGPEFLTYFQNEAQLEKSRLLSDRFSAERPKGSFSTLEIQRTEQGDSAMYLCASSTPRRSSGNTIYFGEGSWLTVV.

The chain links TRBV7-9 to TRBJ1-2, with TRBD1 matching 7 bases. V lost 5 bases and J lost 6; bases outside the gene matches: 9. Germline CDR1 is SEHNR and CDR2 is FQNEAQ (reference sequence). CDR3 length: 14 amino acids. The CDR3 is CASSRMGQLDGYTF. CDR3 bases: TGTGCCAGCAGCCGAATGGGACAGTTAGATGGCTACACCTTC. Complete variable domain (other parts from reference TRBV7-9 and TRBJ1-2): DTGVSQNPRHKITKRGQNVTFRCDPISEHNRLYWYRQTLGQGPEFLTYFQNEAQLEKSRLLSDRFSAERPKGSFSTLEIQRTEQGDSAMYLCASSRMGQLDGYTFGSGTRLTVV.

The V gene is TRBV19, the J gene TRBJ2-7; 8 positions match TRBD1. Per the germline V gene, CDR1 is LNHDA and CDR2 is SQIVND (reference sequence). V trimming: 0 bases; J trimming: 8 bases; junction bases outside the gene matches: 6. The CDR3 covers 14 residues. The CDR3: CASSIDGTGLKQYF. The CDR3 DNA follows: TGTGCCAGTAGTATAGATGGGACAGGCCTCAAGCAGTACTTC.

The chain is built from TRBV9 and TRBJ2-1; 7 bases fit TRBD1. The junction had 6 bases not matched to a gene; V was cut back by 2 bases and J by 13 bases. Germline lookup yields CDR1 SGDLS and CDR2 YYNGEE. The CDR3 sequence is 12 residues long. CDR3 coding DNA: TGTGCCAGCAGCGTTCAAGGGGGCGATCAGTTCTTC. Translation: CASSVQGGDQFF.

The CDR3 nucleotides read TGCGCCAGCAGCTTGGTTTCAGCCGGAGGCTCACCCCTCCACTTT. Translation: CASSLVSAGGSPLHF. This chain connects TRBV5-1 to TRBJ1-6, with no clear D. CDR3 length equals 15 residues. V lost 0 bases to trimming and J lost 10 bases, with 14 bases between them. Germline CDR1 SGHRS, CDR2 YFSETQ.

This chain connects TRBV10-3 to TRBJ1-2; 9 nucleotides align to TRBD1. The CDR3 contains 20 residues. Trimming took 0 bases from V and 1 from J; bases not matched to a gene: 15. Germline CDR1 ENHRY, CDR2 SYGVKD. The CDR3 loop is CAISESTRRPGTGLNYGYTF. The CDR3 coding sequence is TGTGCCATCAGTGAGTCTACCCGTCGTCCCGGGACAGGGCTTAACTATGGCTACACCTTC.

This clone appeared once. The CDR3 sequence: CAWGGRGLNTEAFF. The CDR3 DNA reads TGTGCCTGGGGAGGCCGAGGGTTGAACACTGAAGCTTTCTTT. The rearrangement uses TRBV28 and TRBJ1-1; no reliable D call. The CDR3 covers 14 residues. The V end was cut by 11 bases, the J end by 0 bases, with 16 bases between. Germline CDR1 MDHEN, CDR2 SYDVKM.

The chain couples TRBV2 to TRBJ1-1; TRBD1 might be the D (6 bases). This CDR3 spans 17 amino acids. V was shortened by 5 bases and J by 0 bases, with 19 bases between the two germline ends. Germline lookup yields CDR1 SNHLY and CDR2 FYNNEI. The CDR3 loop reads CASSSYRDTSMNTEAFF. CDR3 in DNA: TGTGCCAGCAGTTCTTACCGGGACACTTCGATGAACACTGAAGCTTTCTTT.